The clone carrying this T cell receptor (beta chain) was counted ten times or more. Its cognate antigen is unknown. Template material for TCR beta VDJ and CDR3 profiling consisted of genomic DNA. TCRdb re-called the reads with MiXCR, one entry per CDR3 protein. Of under 200,000 distinct CDR3 sequences listed, about 50% are singletons. Trimming left V 2 bases short and J 3 bases short, with 13 bases between. There are 15 residues in the CDR3. Germline V gives CDR1 SGHNT, CDR2 YENEEA. This record belongs to a study of CD8+CD57+ T cells in acquired aplastic anemia. For the study at large: An average of approximately 3.2 ug of DNA was obtained from sorted CD4+ and CD8+ cells. Study findings and constraints: Levels of CD8+ Simpson's diversity were not significantly distinct in patients versus controls. Patients and controls turned out to have 25 to 35 CD8+ CDR3 sequences in common.

All patients picked for sequencing had shown, by flow cytometry, an expansion of CD8+CD57+ cells. The patients, all of them, had severe acquired aplastic anemia. The chain employs TRBV11-3 and TRBJ1-1, with unresolved D. The TCR sequence derives from a human donor with aplastic anemia. Source material: sorted CD4+, CD8+, or CD8+CD57+ T cells (not recorded which) from PBMCs. The DNA for the CDR3 is TGTGCCAGCAGCTTAAATCGCGTCGGCGACACTGAAGCTTTCTTT. It translates to CASSLNRVGDTEAFF.